The next 26 T cell receptor beta chains were all read from a single sample in a study of blood T cell repertoires in COVID-19 (TCRdb year 2020). Receptor amplification or capture employed the immunoSEQ multiplex PCR assay. The clones in this table, taken by TCRdb from immuneACCESS, are in-frame only. Not every clone is retained; where verified, under half of the shortfall comes from an unresolved V gene, and the cause of the rest is unknown. A total of around 290,000 clones appear in this sample, roughly 86% of them only once. The ten largest clones capture approximately 1% of the sample. What was sequenced was PBMCs or T cells enriched from blood (not recorded which). The source of these receptors is a woman in her 30s who had recovered from COVID-19.

The chain recombines TRBV16 with TRBJ1-1, with D possibly being TRBD1 (5 bases). From germline, CDR1 is KGHSY and CDR2 FQNENV. The CDR3 length is 15 residues. V lost 4 bases, J lost 4 bases, and 16 bases lay in between. The CDR3 nucleotides read TGTGCCAGCAGCCCTCCGGGCAGGGCCCCCACTGAAGCTTTCTTT. It is translated as CASSPPGRAPTEAFF.

The CDR3 is CASSSTSIQPQHF. For the CDR3, the DNA is TGTGCCAGCAGTTCTACGTCCATCCAGCCCCAGCATTTT. The rearrangement joins TRBV2 to TRBJ1-5, with no clear D. V gave up 5 bases and J gave up 7 bases, with 12 bases separating them. The length of the CDR3 is 13 residues. Germline values: CDR1 SNHLY, CDR2 FYNNEI.

The rearrangement uses TRBV19 and TRBJ2-2, with D possibly being TRBD2 (5 bases). V was trimmed by 5 bases and J by 5 bases, leaving 12 bases between them. Germline CDR1 is LNHDA and CDR2 is SQIVND (reference sequence). The length of the CDR3 is 14 residues. In DNA, the CDR3 is TGTGCCAGTAGTCCCCGGACGGGGACCGGGGAGCTGTTTTTT. Translation: CASSPRTGTGELFF.

The chain carries TRBV24-1 and TRBJ2-2; TRBD2 agrees at 8 bases. CDR3 length: 16 amino acids. With V trimmed by 1 base and J by 6 bases, 6 bases remained unmatched. Per germline, CDR1 KGHDR and CDR2 SFDVKD. DNA of the CDR3: TGTGCCACCAGTGATTTCAGCGGGAGTGGTCCCGGGGAGCTGTTTTTT. It translates to CATSDFSGSGPGELFF.

The rearrangement uses TRBV12-2 and TRBJ1-4. TRBV12-2 represents a pseudogene. The CDR3 is made up of 14 amino acids. The CDR3 DNA is TGTGCAAGTCGCTTTTCCCCCGTTCATGAAAAACTGTTTTTT. Translating it yields CASRFSPVHEKLFF.

V is TRBV11-1 and J is TRBJ2-2, with 12 bases lining up with TRBD1. V lost 7 bases, J lost 8 bases, and 8 bases stayed unmatched. Per the germline V gene, CDR1 is SGHAT and CDR2 is FQDESV (reference sequence). The CDR3 covers 15 residues. CDR3 sequence (DNA): TGTGCCAGCACCAAGGGGGACAGGGGGCTTGGGGAGCTGTTTTTT. This translates into CASTKGDRGLGELFF.

CDR3 DNA: TGTGCCAGCAGTTTTAGTATTGGGGGCGCTAACTATGGCTACACCTTC. Amino acids: CASSFSIGGANYGYTF. The chain employs TRBV27 and TRBJ1-2; a possible D gene is TRBD1 (6 bases). The CDR3 is made up of 16 amino acids. Looked up from germline, CDR1 is MNHEY and CDR2 is SMNVEV (reference sequence). The V end lost 3 bases, the J end lost 0 bases, and 14 bases lay between the germline ends.

This clone was counted only a few times. The chain combines TRBV7-3 with TRBJ2-5; D uncertain. V lost 5 bases and J 5 bases, leaving 12 bases between the germline ends. Germline V gene data show CDR1 as SGHTA and CDR2 as FQGTGA. The CDR3 is 13 amino acids. In nucleotides, the CDR3 is TGTGCCAGCAGCGTAGGTGCCGGGGAGACCCAGTACTTC. This codes for CASSVGAGETQYF.

The CDR3 coding sequence is TGTGCCAGCAGCTTAGGGGCGCGGGGGCGAAGCAATCAGCCCCAGCATTTT. It translates to CASSLGARGRSNQPQHF. The genes are TRBV7-8 and TRBJ1-5; D perhaps matches TRBD1 (6 bases). V gave up 1 base and J gave up 1 base, with 14 bases separating them. The germline gives CDR1 SGHVS, CDR2 FQNEAQ. This CDR3 comprises 17 residues.

The CDR3 coding sequence is TGTGCCAGCTCACCAAGCAGGGGTACGAATGAGCAGTTCTTC. Its translation: CASSPSRGTNEQFF. V and J are TRBV18 and TRBJ2-1, with D perhaps TRBD1 (6 bases). CDR1 KGHSH and CDR2 LQKENI come from the germline V gene. The V and J ends lost 2 bases and 7 bases respectively, with 12 bases between them. The CDR3 consists of 14 residues.

V is TRBV6-5 and J is TRBJ1-2, with D tentatively TRBD1 (5 bases). The CDR3 contains 16 residues. V lost 4 bases, J lost 5 bases, and 20 bases lay in between. CDR1 and CDR2 from the germline V gene are MNHEY and SVGAGI. The CDR3 loop reads CASSLTASREGYGYTF. CDR3 coding DNA: TGTGCCAGCAGTTTGACAGCTTCTAGGGAGGGTTATGGCTACACCTTC.

V gene TRBV20-1 combines with J gene TRBJ1-2, with TRBD1 identical over 8 bases. CDR1 and CDR2 from the germline V gene are DFQATT and SNEGSKA (reference sequence). This CDR3 contains 12 residues. The ends lost 3 bases at V and 5 bases at J; junction bases unmatched: 2. The CDR3 nucleotides read TGCAGTGCTAGTAGACAGGGGTATGGCTACACCTTC. Its translation: CSASRQGYGYTF.

About this clone itself: The limits of the CDR3 on the DNA are not certain, so only TCRdb's listed CDR3 is given. This sequence joins TRBV21-1 and TRBJ1-2; the D call in the table, TRBD1, was not verified against the DNA. TRBV21-1 is designated a pseudogene. With termini counted, the CDR3 has 18 amino acids. CDR3 sequence reads: CAQGATGVYLCKNYGYTF.

The V gene is TRBV30, the J gene TRBJ1-6; no clear D gene. This CDR3 region has 14 residues. CDR1 is GTSNPN and CDR2 is SVGIG in the germline V gene (reference sequence). The ends were cut back, 1 base at V and 7 bases at J, with 11 bases in the middle. CDR3 sequence reads: CAWSAVAGNSPLHF. The CDR3 DNA sequence: TGTGCCTGGAGTGCCGTGGCGGGGAATTCACCCCTCCACTTT.

This clone was counted once. The J gene is TRBJ1-5, the V gene TRBV7-2; D perhaps matches TRBD1 (6 bases). CDR1 and CDR2 from the germline V gene are SGHTA and FQGNSA. The CDR3 consists of 17 residues. Between the trimmed V and J ends, which lost 5 bases and 1 base, there was a span of 18 bases. In DNA, the CDR3 is TGTGCCAGCAGCCCGGTTACAGGGTTGCGAAGCAATCAGCCCCAGCATTTT. The encoded protein is CASSPVTGLRSNQPQHF.

CDR3 sequence (DNA): TGCGCCAGCAGCTTGGATCCAGGGGGCAGCTACGAGCAGTACTTC. This codes for CASSLDPGGSYEQYF. This sequence joins TRBV5-1 and TRBJ2-7; 8 nucleotides match TRBD1. CDR3 length equals 15 residues. The germline V gene has CDR1 SGHRS and CDR2 YFSETQ. The trim removed 0 bases at V and 3 bases at J, leaving 5 bases unmatched.

V and J are TRBV7-2 and TRBJ1-6, with D uncertain. There are 15 residues in the CDR3. V was clipped by 2 bases and J by 10 bases, with 15 bases between them. Germline loops: CDR1 SGHTA, CDR2 FQGNSA. The CDR3 region is CASSLSQNLGSPLHF. The CDR3 region has the DNA TGTGCCAGCAGCTTAAGTCAGAATCTAGGATCACCCCTCCACTTT.

The rearrangement links TRBV7-6 to TRBJ2-7, with TRBD2 identical over 10 bases. The V and J ends lost 1 base and 4 bases, in that order; junction bases with no gene match: 4. CDR1 and CDR2 (germline): SGHVS, FNYEAQ. This CDR3 spans 15 amino acids. CDR3 amino acids: CASSLEGLASYEQYF. CDR3 sequence (DNA): TGTGCCAGCAGCTTAGAGGGACTAGCGTCATACGAGCAGTACTTC.

CDR3: CATSLDRGRRQPQHF. CDR3 nucleotide sequence: TGTGCCACCAGCCTCGACAGGGGGCGCCGTCAGCCCCAGCATTTT. The chain combines TRBV15 with TRBJ1-5; 10 bases are a match to TRBD1. J was trimmed by 6 bases and V by 5 bases; bases with no gene match: 7. Germline values: CDR1 LNHNV, CDR2 YYDKDF (reference sequence). CDR3 length equals 15 residues.

The rearrangement links TRBV7-9 to TRBJ2-7, with TRBD1 identical over 11 bases. The germline V gene has CDR1 SEHNR and CDR2 FQNEAQ (reference sequence). This CDR3 is built from 15 residues. Unmatched junction bases numbered 0, after V lost 1 base and J lost 1 base. The CDR3, as DNA: TGTGCCAGCAGCTTAGGGGACAGGGGGTCCTACGAGCAGTACTTC. The encoded protein is CASSLGDRGSYEQYF.

The rearrangement links TRBV20-1 to TRBJ1-2, with unresolved D. The CDR3 has 11 residues. Germline V lookup: CDR1 DFQATT, CDR2 SNEGSKA (reference sequence). CDR3 nucleotide sequence: TGCAGGGGAGAAAGTAACTATGGCTACACCTTC. It specifies CRGESNYGYTF.

J is TRBJ2-2 and V is TRBV6-1; no definite D call. This CDR3 spans 15 amino acids. V was shortened by 3 bases and J by 3 bases, with 11 bases between the two germline ends. From germline, CDR1 is MNHNS and CDR2 SASEGT. The CDR3 sequence: CASSDITVDTGELFF. CDR3 bases: TGTGCCAGCAGTGACATCACAGTGGACACCGGGGAGCTGTTTTTT.

The V call is TRBV27, the J call TRBJ1-6, with 10 positions matching TRBD1. Unmatched junction bases numbered 19, after V lost 3 bases and J lost 5 bases. The CDR3 is 21 amino acids. The germline V gene encodes CDR1 MNHEY and CDR2 SMNVEV (reference sequence). The CDR3 is CASSFSHGDRGARLDNSPLHF. The DNA for the CDR3 is TGTGCCAGCAGTTTTTCCCATGGGGACAGGGGCGCCCGACTGGATAATTCACCCCTCCACTTT.

V and J are TRBV6-1 and TRBJ1-6; tentative D call: TRBD1 (5 bases). The germline gives CDR1 MNHNS, CDR2 SASEGT. The V end lost 1 base, the J end lost 11 bases, and 18 bases lay between the germline ends. The CDR3 totals 16 residues. The CDR3 nucleotides read TGTGCCAGCAGTGAAGTATCGGTGGCAGGGTGGGCACCCCTCCACTTT. Amino acids: CASSEVSVAGWAPLHF.

The chain uses TRBV6-2 or TRBV6-3 and TRBJ2-7, with 7 bases aligning to TRBD1. V lost 7 bases to trimming and J lost 1 base; unmatched junction nucleotides: 4. There are 13 residues in the CDR3. In germline, CDR1 is MNHEY, CDR2 SVGEGT. CDR3 sequence (DNA): TGTGCCAGCATCCCGGGACAGTCCTACGAGCAGTACTTC. This translates into CASIPGQSYEQYF.

The chain is built from TRBV27 and TRBJ1-6; unclear D gene. Germline CDR1 is MNHEY and CDR2 is SMNVEV (reference sequence). CDR3 length: 14 amino acids. V dropped 2 bases and J dropped 9 bases, with 11 bases sitting between them. CDR3 coding DNA: TGTGCCAGCAGTTTAGGGAGGGTGGGTTCACCCCTCCACTTT. Protein sequence: CASSLGRVGSPLHF.